This TCR beta chain originates from a study of cytotoxic CD8 clonotypes in ibrutinib-treated CLL. The protocol was immunoSEQ multiplex PCR, while the TCRdb copy is restricted to in-frame clones and leaves out a portion. The data hold 300,000 to 350,000 clones, with more than 65% observed a single time. Germline-derived CDR1 and CDR2 are MNHEY and SVGAGI. The CDR3 has 15 residues. Trimming stripped 2 bases from V and 5 bases from J, with 15 bases between. This clonotype originated in a human donor with chronic lymphocytic leukemia. The starting material was PBMCs, obtained before ibrutinib treatment. J is TRBJ2-5 and V is TRBV6-5; no definite D call. CDR3 coding DNA: TGTGCCAGCAGTTACCACGTAACAAGTGGGGAGACCCAGTACTTC. It specifies CASSYHVTSGETQYF.